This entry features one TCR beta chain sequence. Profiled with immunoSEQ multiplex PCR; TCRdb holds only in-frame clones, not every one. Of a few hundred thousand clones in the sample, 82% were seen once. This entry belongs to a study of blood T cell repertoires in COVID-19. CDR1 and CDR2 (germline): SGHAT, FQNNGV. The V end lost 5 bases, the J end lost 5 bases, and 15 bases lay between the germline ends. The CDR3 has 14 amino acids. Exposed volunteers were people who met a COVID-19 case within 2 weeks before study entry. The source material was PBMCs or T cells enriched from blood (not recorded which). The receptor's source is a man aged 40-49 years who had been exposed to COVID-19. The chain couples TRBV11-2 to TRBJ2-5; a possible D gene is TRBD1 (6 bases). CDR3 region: CASSPLGRGETQYF. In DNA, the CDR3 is TGTGCCAGCAGCCCCCTCGGAAGGGGGGAGACCCAGTACTTC. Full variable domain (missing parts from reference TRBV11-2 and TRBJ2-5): EAGVAQSPRYKIIEKRQSVAFWCNPISGHATLYWYQQILGQGPKLLIQFQNNGVVDDSQLPKDRFSAERLKGVDSTLKIQPAKLEDSAVYLCASSPLGRGETQYFGPGTRLLVL.